The 27 T cell receptor beta chains presented below share a single source sample, sequenced in a study of early T cells in non-severe SARS-CoV-2 infection. Using its own MiXCR run on the 5' RACE reads, TCRdb lists one record per CDR3 protein. The sample has 97,000 or so distinct CDR3 sequences; around 12% are singletons. Sequences were obtained from whole blood. The origin of the receptors is an adult who was a healthcare worker with PCR-confirmed SARS-CoV-2 infection or an uninfected control (not recorded which).

Ten or more counts support this clonotype. The chain combines TRBV10-3 with TRBJ2-7; D is possibly TRBD1 (5 bases). Germline CDR1 and CDR2: ENHRY and SYGVKD. There are 12 residues in the CDR3. V was clipped by 8 bases and J by 1 base, with 9 bases between them. CDR3 coding DNA: TGTGCCATCCAGGGAAGTTCCTACGAGCAGTACTTC. This gives the protein CAIQGSSYEQYF.

This clonotype was picked up many times. The chain recombines TRBV24-1 with TRBJ1-1, with D perhaps TRBD1 (5 bases). Germline V CDR1 and CDR2: KGHDR, SFDVKD. The V end lost 0 bases, the J end lost 13 bases, and 14 bases lay between the germline ends. This CDR3 region has 13 residues. DNA of the CDR3: TGTGCCACCAGTGATTTGCAGTGGGGGGAGGTTTTCTTT. Protein: CATSDLQWGEVFF.

This clonotype appeared a few times. The chain is built from TRBV3-1 and TRBJ2-1, with D perhaps TRBD2 (6 bases). Trimming removed 0 bases from V and 3 bases from J, with 6 bases in between. Germline CDR1 reads LGHDT; CDR2 reads YNNKEL (reference sequence). This CDR3 is built from 14 residues. The DNA of the CDR3 is TGTGCCAGCAGCCAAGAAGCGGGCTACAATGAGCAGTTCTTC. As protein: CASSQEAGYNEQFF.

The sample holds many counts of this clonotype. This chain links TRBV6-1 with TRBJ2-2; TRBD1 matches at 9 bases. Germline V gene lookup returns CDR1 MNHNS and CDR2 SASEGT. V lost 7 bases to trimming and J lost 1 base; unmatched junction nucleotides: 10. The CDR3 runs 17 residues. The DNA of the CDR3 is TGTGCCAGCAATAGAGGGACAGGGCCTCAGAACACCGGGGAGCTGTTTTTT. This gives the protein CASNRGTGPQNTGELFF.

In its sample, this clonotype was seen many times. The rearrangement links TRBV3-1 to TRBJ2-2; D is unresolved. V gave up 4 bases and J gave up 2 bases, with 14 bases separating them. The germline V gene encodes CDR1 LGHDT and CDR2 YNNKEL (reference sequence). This CDR3 region has 16 residues. The CDR3, as DNA: TGTGCCAGCAGCCTAGGGCTGCAGAGCAACACCGGGGAGCTGTTTTTT. This gives the protein CASSLGLQSNTGELFF.

Ten or more counts support this clonotype. The V call is TRBV10-3, the J call TRBJ2-2; TRBD2 is a possible D gene (6 bases). Trimming shortened V by 10 bases and J by 8 bases, and 20 bases separated the two germline ends. The germline V gene encodes CDR1 ENHRY and CDR2 SYGVKD. The CDR3 is 14 residues long. The CDR3 loop reads CATASVAATGELFF. In DNA form, the CDR3 reads TGTGCCACCGCCTCGGTAGCGGCTACGGGGGAGCTGTTTTTT.

This chain uses TRBV6-6 with TRBJ2-7; 16 nucleotides match TRBD2. This CDR3 has 15 amino acids. Germline CDR1 reads MNHNY; CDR2 reads SVGAGI (reference sequence). V lost 8 bases, J lost 0 bases, and 1 base stayed unmatched. CDR3 bases: TGTGCCAGCGGGACTAGCGGGAGGGCCTCCTACGAGCAGTACTTC. Translation gives CASGTSGRASYEQYF.

This clonotype was recorded at least ten times. This sequence joins TRBV7-9 and TRBJ1-2; tentative D call: TRBD1 (6 bases). V lost 2 bases to trimming and J lost 0 bases, with 13 bases between them. CDR1 SEHNR and CDR2 FQNEAQ come from the germline V gene (reference sequence). The CDR3 is made up of 16 amino acids. The CDR3 loop reads CASSLSGGEANYGYTF. The CDR3 DNA sequence: TGTGCCAGCAGCTTATCGGGGGGCGAAGCTAACTATGGCTACACCTTC.

The genes are TRBV4-3 and TRBJ2-2; TRBD2 might be the D (6 bases). V dropped 4 bases and J dropped 6 bases, with 21 bases sitting between them. The CDR3 covers 17 residues. Per germline, CDR1 LGHNA and CDR2 YSLEER. Here the CDR3 DNA reads TGCGCCAGCAGCCTAAACGCGGCCGGGAGCTTTCCCGGGGAGCTGTTTTTT. Its protein is CASSLNAAGSFPGELFF.

This clonotype was observed a handful of times. The chain recombines TRBV20-1 with TRBJ2-7; no clear D. The CDR3 is 12 residues long. Per the germline V gene, CDR1 is DFQATT and CDR2 is SNEGSKA (reference sequence). V shed 3 bases and J shed 2 bases, with 8 bases lying between them. The CDR3 nucleotides read TGCAGTGCTAGCTCCTCGCCCTACGAGCAGTACTTC. Residues: CSASSSPYEQYF.

This clonotype was counted ten times or more. This chain links TRBV6-2 or TRBV6-3 with TRBJ2-7; the D is unclear. The CDR3 length is 12 residues. The germline V and J ends were trimmed by 2 bases and 3 bases, with 5 bases remaining between them. Per germline, CDR1 MNHEY and CDR2 SVGEGT. The CDR3 nucleotides read TGTGCCAGCAGTTACCCACGCTACGAGCAGTACTTC. It specifies CASSYPRYEQYF.

The V call is TRBV20-1, the J call TRBJ1-3; D uncertain. Germline values: CDR1 DFQATT, CDR2 SNEGSKA (reference sequence). V shed 5 bases and J shed 0 bases, with 14 bases lying between them. This CDR3 has 15 residues. This chain's CDR3 is CSAPPTHSSGNTIYF. The CDR3, as DNA: TGCAGTGCTCCCCCCACGCACTCCTCTGGAAACACCATATATTTT.

This clonotype was counted many times. One end of the junction is discordant with germline, which a read error may explain. This chain joins TRBV12-3 or TRBV12-4 and TRBJ2-1; TRBD2 agrees at 8 bases. CDR3 size: 15 residues. The CDR3: CASRLAGTELNEQFF. The DNA for the CDR3 is TGTGCCAGCAGGTTAGCGGGGACGGAACTCAATGAGCAGTTCTTC.

There are many counts of this clonotype. This chain connects TRBV20-1 to TRBJ2-1, with TRBD2 identical over 12 bases. Germline assignment: CDR1 DFQATT and CDR2 SNEGSKA (reference sequence). The ends lost 0 bases at V and 4 bases at J; junction bases unmatched: 1. The CDR3 totals 15 residues. CDR3 coding DNA: TGCAGTGCTAGAGAACTAGCGGGAGGATACAATGAGCAGTTCTTC. Translated, it gives CSARELAGGYNEQFF.

The chain joins TRBV20-1 to TRBJ2-5, with D perhaps TRBD2 (6 bases). The CDR3 is 16 residues long. Germline CDR1 is DFQATT and CDR2 is SNEGSKA (reference sequence). V dropped 2 bases and J dropped 5 bases, with 21 bases sitting between them. The CDR3 spells CSARPVQGRRRETQYF. In DNA, the CDR3 is TGCAGTGCTAGACCCGTCCAAGGGAGGCGTCGCGAGACCCAGTACTTC.

Remarks on this clonotype: A junction boundary mismatches the germline segment, possibly from a read error. The chain uses TRBV5-1 and TRBJ1-6; D is unclear. The CDR3 contains 13 residues. Germline V CDR1 and CDR2: SGHRS, YFSETQ. This CDR3 reads CTSNEGGNSPLHF. The DNA of the CDR3 is TGCACCAGCAATGAAGGAGGAAATTCACCCCTCCACTTT.

In this sample, this clonotype turned up many times. The chain employs TRBV30 and TRBJ2-6; D is unresolved. This CDR3 is 14 amino acids long. With 2 bases removed from V and 4 bases from J, the gap between germline ends came to 9 bases. Germline CDR1 is GTSNPN and CDR2 is SVGIG (reference sequence). The CDR3 reads CAWSFPPGANVLTF. CDR3 in DNA: TGTGCCTGGAGTTTCCCGCCGGGGGCCAACGTCCTGACTTTC.

This clonotype was found a few times. This chain joins TRBV20-1 and TRBJ1-1; TRBD1 aligns across 8 bases. Per germline, CDR1 DFQATT and CDR2 SNEGSKA (reference sequence). The CDR3 is 14 residues long. V was clipped by 3 bases and J by 3 bases; unmatched bases: 6. The CDR3 DNA reads as TGCAGTGCTAGTAGGGGGACAGGTGACACTGAAGCTTTCTTT. Amino acid sequence: CSASRGTGDTEAFF.

V and J are TRBV28 and TRBJ2-7; tentative D call: TRBD1 (6 bases). Germline values: CDR1 MDHEN, CDR2 SYDVKM. The V end lost 7 bases, the J end lost 2 bases, and 18 bases lay between the germline ends. The CDR3 loop spans 15 amino acids. DNA of the CDR3: TGTGCCAGCAAGACCGGGACACTCACCCCCTACGAGCAGTACTTC. Protein: CASKTGTLTPYEQYF.

This clonotype was observed at least ten times. The chain carries TRBV19 and TRBJ2-1, with D possibly being TRBD2 (5 bases). Germline-derived CDR1 and CDR2 are LNHDA and SQIVND (reference sequence). V was clipped by 5 bases and J by 4 bases, with 12 bases between them. The CDR3 has 14 residues. The CDR3 loop is CASSVRGRYNEQFF. DNA for the CDR3: TGTGCCAGTAGTGTCCGGGGTCGGTACAATGAGCAGTTCTTC.

In its sample, this clonotype was seen a few times. The chain has TRBV7-9 and TRBJ2-2, with TRBD2 matching 16 bases. Germline CDR1 reads SEHNR; CDR2 reads FQNEAQ (reference sequence). V dropped 5 bases and J dropped 3; count of bases not matched to a gene: 9. CDR3 length: 19 residues. The CDR3 DNA reads as TGTGCCAGCAGCCCCTCCGGGACTAGCGGGAGGGGCGACACCGGGGAGCTGTTTTTT. Translating gives CASSPSGTSGRGDTGELFF.

V is TRBV18 and J is TRBJ1-2; D unclear. V was cut by 3 bases and J by 7 bases, with 9 bases left in between. Germline loops: CDR1 KGHSH, CDR2 LQKENI. CDR3 size: 12 residues. CDR3 sequence reads: CASSPAGSGYTF. CDR3 sequence (DNA): TGTGCCAGCTCACCCGCCGGGAGTGGCTACACCTTC. The full variable domain, rest sourced from reference TRBV18 and TRBJ1-2, is NAGVMQNPRHLVRRRGQEARLRCSPMKGHSHVYWYRQLPEEGLKFMVYLQKENIIDESGMPKERFSAEFPKEGPSILRIQQVVRGDSAAYFCASSPAGSGYTFGSGTRLTVV.

A few counts support this clonotype. V gene TRBV5-1 combines with J gene TRBJ2-1, with D possibly called TRBD1 or TRBD2 (5 bases each). V dropped 2 bases and J dropped 7 bases, with 13 bases sitting between them. The CDR3 covers 14 residues. From germline, CDR1 is SGHRS and CDR2 YFSETQ. For the CDR3, the DNA is TGCGCCAGCAGCTTAGGGGAGATCGAAAATGAGCAGTTCTTC. Protein: CASSLGEIENEQFF. Drawing the rest from reference TRBV5-1 and TRBJ2-1, the complete variable domain is KAGVTQTPRYLIKTRGQQVTLSCSPISGHRSVSWYQQTPGQGLQFLFEYFSETQRNKGNFPGRFSGRQFSNSRSEMNVSTLELGDSALYLCASSLGEIENEQFFGPGTRLTVL.

V is TRBV28 and J is TRBJ2-5; 9 bases match TRBD1. This CDR3 comprises 13 residues. The V gene's germline CDR1 is MDHEN and CDR2 SYDVKM. V shed 8 bases and J 4 bases; nucleotides not matched to a gene: 5. The CDR3 sequence is CASRSGQGETQYF. The DNA for the CDR3 is TGTGCCAGCCGCTCGGGACAGGGAGAGACCCAGTACTTC.

To note about this clonotype: A junction end diverges from the germline sequence, so it may reflect a read error. The chain carries TRBV10-3 and TRBJ2-1; 9 bases are a match to TRBD1. The germline V gene has CDR1 ENHRY and CDR2 SYGVKD. CDR3 length: 17 amino acids. The CDR3: CTISRSRPGQGENEQFF. In nucleotides, the CDR3 is TGTACCATCAGCCGTTCCCGCCCGGGACAGGGAGAGAATGAGCAGTTCTTC.

This clonotype was counted at least ten times. V and J are TRBV10-3 and TRBJ1-1; D call uncertain. The CDR3 runs 13 residues. In germline, CDR1 is ENHRY, CDR2 SYGVKD. Trimming stripped 4 bases from V and 3 bases from J, with 9 bases between. CDR3 in amino acids: CAISGVEYTEAFF. DNA of the CDR3: TGTGCCATCAGTGGGGTTGAGTACACTGAAGCTTTCTTT.

Many counts were recorded for this clonotype. This chain joins TRBV5-4 and TRBJ2-6; tentative D call: TRBD2 (5 bases). This CDR3 contains 15 residues. The V end was cut by 4 bases, the J end by 1 base, with 9 bases between. Germline lookup yields CDR1 SGHNT and CDR2 YYREEE (reference sequence). CDR3 loop: CASSPGGSGANVLTF. CDR3 DNA: TGTGCCAGCAGCCCGGGCGGGTCTGGGGCCAACGTCCTGACTTTC.